This T cell receptor beta chain came from a study of radiotherapy plus CTLA-4 blockade in lung cancer. In the study overall: Among patients, over 15% showed objective responses, and 25% to 35% had disease control. Study-wide results and caveats: Blood saw expansion of tumor-derived TCR clones after radiotherapy plus ipilimumab. The best predictor of response was reported to be early blood T cell clone dynamics, with interferon-beta.

Those with chemo-refractory metastatic non-small-cell lung cancer were treated with focal radiation combined with CTLA-4 blockade using ipilimumab. The CDR3 has 18 residues. The germline CDR1 and CDR2 sequences are SNHLY and FYNNEI. Unmatched junction bases numbered 12, after V lost 3 bases and J lost 3 bases. Worth noting for this clone: Its matching antigen is unknown.

This table comes from immunoSEQ multiplex PCR, and its TCRdb copy is limited to in-frame clones, with some not included. This table has tens of thousands of clones, around 77% appearing once. J is TRBJ1-5 and V is TRBV2; 9 bases fit TRBD1. The source material was peripheral blood, sampled from a patient treated with radiotherapy plus ipilimumab. The sequence derives from a human donor with non-small cell lung cancer whose response to radiotherapy plus ipilimumab could not be evaluated. The CDR3 nucleotides read TGTGCCAGCAGTGACGACGGGACAGGGACCATAAACAATCAGCCCCAGCATTTT. This codes for CASSDDGTGTINNQPQHF.